Presented here are 17 T cell receptor beta chains from one specimen sequenced in a study of blood T cell repertoires in COVID-19. Using immunoSEQ multiplex PCR, the repertoire was profiled, and TCRdb retains in-frame clones only, with some absent. The data hold some 490,000 clones, with around 85% observed a single time. The sample comprised PBMCs or T cells enriched from blood (not recorded which). The receptors derive from a woman aged 55-75 years who had recovered from COVID-19.

This clone was recorded once. The rearrangement uses TRBV24-1 and TRBJ2-2; the D is unclear. This CDR3 is 13 amino acids long. With 5 bases removed from V and 5 bases from J, the gap between germline ends came to 8 bases. Per the germline V gene, CDR1 is KGHDR and CDR2 is SFDVKD. The DNA for the CDR3 is TGTGCCACCAGTGGATACTCTACCGGGGAGCTGTTTTTT. Its translation: CATSGYSTGELFF.

This clone was seen once. V gene TRBV19 combines with J gene TRBJ1-5; D gene unclear. Germline V gene lookup returns CDR1 LNHDA and CDR2 SQIVND (reference sequence). The V and J ends lost 3 bases and 1 base respectively, with 13 bases between them. CDR3 size: 16 residues. The CDR3 DNA is TGTGCCAGTAGTATCCCAGAGGCTGGAAGCAATCAGCCCCAGCATTTT. Translating it yields CASSIPEAGSNQPQHF.

This sequence joins TRBV4-1 and TRBJ1-2; maybe TRBD1 (6 bases). Germline assignment: CDR1 MGHRA and CDR2 YSYEKL. Trimming took 3 bases from V and 4 from J, leaving 15 bases between them. The length of the CDR3 is 15 residues. The CDR3 protein is CASSQTGQKVYGYTF. In DNA form, the CDR3 reads TGCGCCAGCAGCCAGACGGGACAAAAGGTCTATGGCTACACCTTC.

V gene TRBV5-8 combines with J gene TRBJ1-5, with 12 bases that match TRBD1. The CDR3 extends over 15 amino acids. Germline V gene sequence: CDR1 SGHTS, CDR2 YDEGEE. The V and J ends lost 4 bases and 5 bases, in that order; junction bases with no gene match: 4. CDR3 sequence: CASSVGTGGYQPQHF. In DNA form, the CDR3 reads TGTGCCAGCAGCGTAGGGACAGGGGGCTATCAGCCCCAGCATTTT.

For this clone: One junction end disagrees with the germline gene, perhaps due to a read error. The chain combines TRBV6-5 with TRBJ1-2, with D perhaps matching TRBD1 (6 bases). Germline V gives CDR1 MNHEY, CDR2 SVGAGI. The CDR3 has 13 residues. This CDR3 reads CASTPTGNSGYTF. For the CDR3, the DNA is TGTGCCAGCACACCGACAGGCAACTCTGGCTACACCTTC.

The rearrangement uses TRBV9 and TRBJ2-3, with 8 bases lining up with TRBD2. With 1 base clipped from V and 4 bases from J, the junction kept 5 bases outside the gene matches. The germline V gene encodes CDR1 SGDLS and CDR2 YYNGEE. The CDR3 contains 15 residues. The CDR3 here is CASSVQSGGSDTQYF. As DNA, the CDR3 is TGTGCCAGCAGCGTACAAAGCGGGGGATCAGATACGCAGTATTTT.

The chain carries TRBV7-8 and TRBJ2-4, with D possibly matching TRBD2 (6 bases). The germline V and J ends were trimmed by 5 bases and 1 base, with 15 bases remaining between them. In germline, CDR1 is SGHVS, CDR2 FQNEAQ. This CDR3 has 16 amino acids. This CDR3 is CASSSQGAGAKNIQYF. The CDR3 DNA is TGTGCCAGCAGCAGCCAAGGGGCGGGGGCCAAAAACATTCAGTACTTC.

V usage is TRBV11-2 and J usage is TRBJ1-1; 9 nucleotides align to TRBD1. CDR1 and CDR2 (germline): SGHAT, FQNNGV. Trimming at V came to 6 bases and at J to 1 base, leaving 12 bases not matched to a gene. CDR3 size: 17 residues. CDR3 residues: CASRKSPPGQGNTEAFF. The CDR3 bases are TGTGCCAGCAGAAAAAGCCCCCCGGGACAGGGGAACACTGAAGCTTTCTTT.

This chain links TRBV10-3 with TRBJ1-1, with TRBD1 matching 8 bases. V lost 6 bases to trimming and J lost 1 base; unmatched junction nucleotides: 4. This CDR3 spans 14 amino acids. Germline CDR1 ENHRY, CDR2 SYGVKD. The CDR3 is CAIRGGTGNTEAFF. The DNA of the CDR3 is TGTGCCATCAGGGGTGGGACAGGGAACACTGAAGCTTTCTTT.

This clone came up once. The CDR3 DNA reads as TGCAGTGCTAGGGCTTTGTCTGAAGCTTTCTTT. It translates to CSARALSEAFF. The V gene is TRBV20-1, the J gene TRBJ1-1; D not resolved. The V and J ends lost 3 bases and 6 bases respectively, with 8 bases between them. This CDR3 contains 11 residues. Germline V gene data show CDR1 as DFQATT and CDR2 as SNEGSKA (reference sequence).

This chain links TRBV2 with TRBJ2-5; 10 bases match TRBD1. Germline trimming cut 4 bases from V and 4 bases from J; bases unmatched to any gene: 0. Germline values: CDR1 SNHLY, CDR2 FYNNEI. This CDR3 has 13 residues. The CDR3 here is CASSGTGGETQYF. The CDR3, as DNA: TGTGCCAGCAGTGGGACAGGGGGAGAGACCCAGTACTTC.

The V and J genes are TRBV19 and TRBJ1-4; D perhaps matches TRBD1 (5 bases). The germline CDR1 and CDR2 sequences are LNHDA and SQIVND (reference sequence). This CDR3 spans 9 amino acids. The CDR3 sequence is CVPGEKLFF. As DNA, the CDR3 is TGTGTCCCAGGGGAAAAACTGTTTTTT. Variable domain in full (rest from reference TRBV19 and TRBJ1-4): DGGITQSPKYLFRKEGQNVTLSCEQNLNHDAMYWYRQDPGQGLRLIYYSQIVNDFQKGDIAEGYSVSREKKESFPLTVTSAQKNPTAFYLCVPGEKLFFGSGTQLSVL.

The chain has TRBV7-2 and TRBJ1-1, with D possibly being TRBD1 (6 bases). Trimming took 5 bases from V and 0 from J, leaving 10 bases between them. Germline CDR1 is SGHTA and CDR2 is FQGNSA. The CDR3 runs to 14 residues. The CDR3 spells CASSPGQMNTEAFF. The DNA of the CDR3 is TGTGCCAGCAGCCCCGGACAGATGAACACTGAAGCTTTCTTT.

The gene calls are TRBV6-4 and TRBJ2-7, with 11 bases lining up with TRBD1. The CDR3 sequence is 18 residues long. The junction had 20 bases not matched to a gene; V was cut back by 7 bases and J by 6 bases. CDR1 is MRHNA, CDR2 SNTAGT, per germline. CDR3 in amino acids: CASTRDLISGTGGREQYV. In DNA form, the CDR3 reads TGTGCCAGCACGAGGGACCTAATATCCGGGACAGGGGGTCGCGAGCAGTACGTC.

V gene TRBV5-4 combines with J gene TRBJ1-1; D perhaps matches TRBD1 (6 bases). The CDR3 is made up of 14 amino acids. Germline V gene data show CDR1 as SGHNT and CDR2 as YYREEE (reference sequence). V was shortened by 2 bases and J by 6 bases, with 14 bases between the two germline ends. CDR3 bases: TGTGCCAGCAGCTTCTACAGGGACCGCTCTGAAGCTTTCTTT. Translation gives CASSFYRDRSEAFF.

V and J are TRBV5-8 and TRBJ2-7; D is possibly TRBD1 (5 bases). This CDR3 contains 14 residues. Germline-derived CDR1 and CDR2 are SGHTS and YDEGEE. Trimming cost V 1 base and J 1 base, with 9 bases left between them. CDR3 sequence (DNA): TGTGCCAGCAGCTTGACCGCAGGGTCCTACGAGCAGTACGTC. It yields the protein CASSLTAGSYEQYV.

The chain combines TRBV24-1 with TRBJ1-2, with 10 bases aligning to TRBD1. CDR1 is KGHDR, CDR2 SFDVKD, per germline. After removal of 5 bases from V and 0 bases from J, the junction contained 2 bases not matched to a gene. The CDR3 spans 15 residues. CDR3 amino acids: CATSAGTGANYGYTF. The CDR3 region has the DNA TGTGCCACCAGTGCCGGGACAGGGGCTAACTATGGCTACACCTTC.